This T cell receptor beta chain was observed in a study of CD8+ T cells in alopecia areata. For the study at large: Treated patients took oral tofacitinib at 5 to 10 mg twice daily. Findings and limits, study-wide: Many expanded lesional clones persisted in scalp and blood during tofacitinib.

The sample's treatment: oral pan-JAK inhibitor, 5-10 mg twice daily. Germline CDR1 reads MNHEY; CDR2 reads SVGAGI. With 8 bases removed from V and 3 bases from J, the gap between germline ends came to 14 bases. CDR3 length: 13 residues. Details on this clone: Its antigen is not identified.

It was cDNA, reverse transcribed from extracted RNA, that served as the sequencing template. The assay was immunoSEQ multiplex PCR, and TCRdb's table has in-frame clones only and misses some. The data contain roughly 120,000 clones, less than 75% of them seen just once; the ten biggest clones take up 10% to 15%. The material was CD8+ T cells sorted from blood, obtained at week 24, from a patient treated with tofacitinib. This clonotype was sampled from a human donor with alopecia areata. This chain links TRBV6-5 with TRBJ2-7; the D gene could be TRBD1 or TRBD2 (5 bases each). Here the CDR3 DNA reads TGTGCCAGCCACTGGGGGATGGGCTACGAGCAGTACTTC. This sequence encodes CASHWGMGYEQYF.